Below, 29 T cell receptor beta chains from the same sample are listed, as sequenced in a study of T cell clonotyping in hematopoietic cell transplantation. The assay was immunoSEQ multiplex PCR, and TCRdb's table has in-frame clones only and misses some. This repertoire shows 13,000 to 15,000 clones, 94% found once; its top ten account for approximately 4.2%. Sequences were derived from PBMCs, sampled 30 days after allogeneic stem cell transplant. The origin of the receptors is a male patient over 55 who had an allogeneic stem cell transplant from an unrelated donor, so the T cells may come from the graft donor. Some clones in this sample may be carry-over from other donors' samples.

This clone has just one count. The rearrangement uses TRBV5-6 and TRBJ1-1; maybe TRBD1 (5 bases). Between the trimmed V and J ends, which lost 4 bases and 0 bases, there was a span of 16 bases. Germline values: CDR1 SGHDT, CDR2 YYEEEE. The CDR3 is 16 amino acids. CDR3 protein: CASSLQGVGMNTEAFF. CDR3 DNA: TGTGCCAGCAGCCTCCAGGGCGTTGGGATGAACACTGAAGCTTTCTTT. The entire variable domain, with the rest obtained from reference TRBV5-6 and TRBJ1-1, is as follows: DAGVTQSPTHLIKTRGQQVTLRCSPKSGHDTVSWYQQALGQGPQFIFQYYEEEERQRGNFPDRFSGHQFPNYSSELNVNALLLGDSALYLCASSLQGVGMNTEAFFGQGTRLTVV.

V is TRBV11-3 and J is TRBJ2-1; possibly TRBD2 for D (5 bases). The germline V gene has CDR1 SGHNT and CDR2 YENEEA. This CDR3 contains 13 residues. The V end lost 4 bases, the J end lost 5 bases, and 9 bases lay between the germline ends. The DNA for the CDR3 is TGTGCCAGCAGCTCGGAGGACCACAATGAGCAGTTCTTC. Its protein is CASSSEDHNEQFF. Full variable domain (outside the CDR3, taken from reference TRBV11-3 and TRBJ2-1): EAGVVQSPRYKIIEKKQPVAFWCNPISGHNTLYWYLQNLGQGPELLIRYENEEAVDDSQLPKDRFSAERLKGVDSTLKIQPAELGDSAVYLCASSSEDHNEQFFGPGTRLTVL.

This clone was seen only once. The rearrangement links TRBV4-3 to TRBJ2-4, with 8 nucleotides matching TRBD2. Trimming at V came to 0 bases and at J to 9 bases, leaving 7 bases not matched to a gene. Germline loops: CDR1 LGHNA, CDR2 YSLEER. The CDR3 length is 15 residues. As DNA, the CDR3 is TGCGCCAGCAGCCAAGATCTTATAGCGGGGTCCATTCAGTACTTC. It encodes CASSQDLIAGSIQYF.

This clone has just one count. The V call is TRBV29-1, the J call TRBJ2-5; a possible D gene is TRBD1 (6 bases). V was clipped by 7 bases and J by 4 bases, with 16 bases between them. In germline, CDR1 is SQVTM, CDR2 ANQGSEA. There are 13 residues in the CDR3. The CDR3 loop is CSAAATGIETQYF. Written as DNA, the CDR3 is TGCAGCGCTGCAGCAACAGGGATAGAGACCCAGTACTTC.

The CDR3 loop is CASTGTGGPNYGYTF. The CDR3 coding sequence is TGTGCCAGTACCGGGACAGGGGGACCTAACTATGGCTACACCTTC. This sequence joins TRBV6-6 and TRBJ1-2; TRBD1 matches at 11 bases. Per the germline V gene, CDR1 is MNHNY and CDR2 is SVGAGI (reference sequence). After removal of 9 bases from V and 0 bases from J, the junction contained 6 bases not matched to a gene. The CDR3 loop spans 15 amino acids.

The chain recombines TRBV2 with TRBJ1-1; the D is unclear. This CDR3 is 11 amino acids long. V was pared by 4 bases and J by 7 bases, with 7 bases between. Germline assignment: CDR1 SNHLY and CDR2 FYNNEI. The CDR3 protein is CASSGYLEAFF. The CDR3 DNA follows: TGTGCCAGCAGTGGATACCTTGAAGCTTTCTTT.

Remarks on this clone: Other DNA sequences in this sample translate to the same CDR3. The rearrangement joins TRBV2 to TRBJ1-1; no firm D call. Trimming left V 4 bases short and J 8 bases short, with 5 bases between. CDR3 length: 10 amino acids. Germline V gives CDR1 SNHLY, CDR2 FYNNEI. The CDR3 reads CASSVGEAFF. CDR3 sequence (DNA): TGTGCCAGCAGTGTAGGGGAAGCTTTCTTT.

The chain links TRBV10-3 to TRBJ2-7, with 10 bases that match TRBD1. V trimming: 10 bases; J trimming: 2 bases; junction bases outside the gene matches: 5. This CDR3 is 13 amino acids long. Germline V gives CDR1 ENHRY, CDR2 SYGVKD. Here the CDR3 reads CATTGTGAYEQYF. The CDR3 bases are TGTGCCACCACCGGGACAGGGGCCTACGAGCAGTACTTC.

V usage is TRBV25-1 and J usage is TRBJ1-1, with 10 bases that match TRBD1. V dropped 8 bases and J dropped 3; count of bases not matched to a gene: 3. Germline V gene sequence: CDR1 MGHDK, CDR2 SYGVNS. CDR3 length: 13 residues. The CDR3 coding sequence is TGTGCCAGCGCAGACAGGGGGCACACTGAAGCTTTCTTT. Its protein product is CASADRGHTEAFF. Combining the CDR3 with reference TRBV25-1 and TRBJ1-1 gives the whole variable domain EADIYQTPRYLVIGTGKKITLECSQTMGHDKMYWYQQDPGMELHLIHYSYGVNSTEKGDLSSESTVSRIRTEHFPLTLESARPSHTSQYLCASADRGHTEAFFGQGTRLTVV.

The chain combines TRBV30 with TRBJ1-5; TRBD1 might be the D (5 bases). The length of the CDR3 is 13 residues. Trimming stripped 2 bases from V and 7 bases from J, with 12 bases between. The germline CDR1 and CDR2 sequences are GTSNPN and SVGIG (reference sequence). CDR3 in amino acids: CAWSRGIDQPQHF. Written as DNA, the CDR3 is TGTGCCTGGAGTCGGGGGATTGACCAGCCCCAGCATTTT.

J is TRBJ1-4 and V is TRBV6-5, with a weak D call TRBD1 (6 bases). This CDR3 is built from 14 residues. Trimming cost V 6 bases and J 10 bases, with 18 bases left between them. Germline V CDR1 and CDR2: MNHEY, SVGAGI. CDR3 protein: CASRPPGTRGKLFF. The CDR3 region has the DNA TGTGCCAGCAGGCCGCCGGGGACAAGGGGAAAACTGTTTTTT.

The rearrangement joins TRBV7-2 to TRBJ2-7, with D possibly being TRBD1 (5 bases). Germline V gene lookup returns CDR1 SGHTA and CDR2 FQGNSA. Trimming stripped 6 bases from V and 3 bases from J, with 15 bases between. There are 14 residues in the CDR3. The CDR3 loop reads CASSSRESFYEQYF. In nucleotides, the CDR3 is TGTGCCAGCAGTTCCAGGGAAAGTTTCTACGAGCAGTACTTC. The full variable domain, in which reference TRBV7-2 and TRBJ2-7 provide the parts outside the CDR3, is GAGVSQSPSNKVTEKGKDVELRCDPISGHTALYWYRQSLGQGLEFLIYFQGNSAPDKSGLPSDRFSAERTGGSVSTLTIQRTQQEDSAVYLCASSSRESFYEQYFGPGTRLTVT.

V usage is TRBV7-8 and J usage is TRBJ1-2, with no clear D. The V end lost 4 bases, the J end lost 4 bases, and 19 bases lay between the germline ends. CDR3 length: 16 residues. In germline, CDR1 is SGHVS, CDR2 FQNEAQ. DNA of the CDR3: TGTGCCAGCAGCTCGGTGATCTCCGGAAACCTCTATGGCTACACCTTC. Its protein product is CASSSVISGNLYGYTF.

The rearrangement links TRBV2 to TRBJ2-1; D gene uncertain. Trimming stripped 8 bases from V and 6 bases from J, with 11 bases between. The CDR3 spans 12 residues. Germline CDR1 SNHLY, CDR2 FYNNEI. CDR3 nucleotides: TGTGCCAGCGCTTGGCTAGTCAATGAGCAGTTCTTC. Its translation: CASAWLVNEQFF.

The chain has TRBV11-2 and TRBJ2-1, with D unclear. Germline CDR1 and CDR2: SGHAT and FQNNGV. The V end was cut by 3 bases, the J end by 0 bases, with 9 bases between. This CDR3 has 15 residues. CDR3 DNA: TGTGCCAGCAGCTTGTACCCGAGCTCCTACAATGAGCAGTTCTTC. It specifies CASSLYPSSYNEQFF.

The V gene is TRBV11-2, the J gene TRBJ2-5, with D possibly called TRBD1 or TRBD2 (5 bases each). Trimming stripped 5 bases from V and 4 bases from J, with 17 bases between. Germline V CDR1 and CDR2: SGHAT, FQNNGV. The CDR3 has 15 residues. CDR3 in DNA: TGTGCCAGCAGCCCCTCCTTCGGGGCTACAGAGACCCAGTACTTC. Translating gives CASSPSFGATETQYF. Full variable domain (outside the CDR3, taken from reference TRBV11-2 and TRBJ2-5): EAGVAQSPRYKIIEKRQSVAFWCNPISGHATLYWYQQILGQGPKLLIQFQNNGVVDDSQLPKDRFSAERLKGVDSTLKIQPAKLEDSAVYLCASSPSFGATETQYFGPGTRLLVL.

V and J are TRBV27 and TRBJ2-1; TRBD1 agrees at 9 bases. Unmatched junction bases numbered 2, after V lost 1 base and J lost 4 bases. The CDR3 extends over 15 amino acids. Germline CDR1 reads MNHEY; CDR2 reads SMNVEV (reference sequence). The chain's CDR3 is CASSLWGQGYNEQFF. CDR3 DNA sequence: TGTGCCAGCAGTTTATGGGGACAGGGTTACAATGAGCAGTTCTTC.

With regard to this clone: Relative to the germline gene, one junction end is altered; a read error may explain this. The rearrangement uses TRBV7-2 and TRBJ1-2, with D possibly TRBD1 on 5 matching bases. This CDR3 comprises 13 residues. Germline V gene data show CDR1 as SGHTA and CDR2 as FQGNSA. The CDR3 bases are TGTGCCAGCAGCTTTAGCGAGGGACTTCCCTTCTCCTTC. Residues: CASSFSEGLPFSF.

The chain has TRBV4-1 and TRBJ1-4, with D hard to call. The CDR3 length is 12 residues. Germline loops: CDR1 MGHRA, CDR2 YSYEKL. V gave up 3 bases and J gave up 8 bases, with 7 bases separating them. CDR3 amino acids: CASSHSGEKLFF. Written as DNA, the CDR3 is TGCGCCAGCAGCCACTCGGGGGAAAAACTGTTTTTT.

The V and J genes are TRBV29-1 and TRBJ2-1; a possible D gene is TRBD1 (6 bases). Per germline, CDR1 SQVTM and CDR2 ANQGSEA. CDR3 length: 13 amino acids. V was clipped by 6 bases and J by 0 bases, with 9 bases between them. The CDR3 DNA reads TGCAGCGTAGACAGGAGCTCCTACAATGAGCAGTTCTTC. Translation: CSVDRSSYNEQFF.

The chain's CDR3 is CASSKRRTGSRTEAFF. CDR3 DNA: TGTGCCAGTAGTAAACGTCGGACAGGGAGCCGCACTGAAGCTTTCTTT. The rearrangement joins TRBV19 to TRBJ1-1, with 8 nucleotides matching TRBD1. The germline CDR1 and CDR2 sequences are LNHDA and SQIVND (reference sequence). The CDR3 contains 16 residues. V lost 4 bases to trimming and J lost 4 bases; unmatched junction nucleotides: 11.

The V gene is TRBV7-3, the J gene TRBJ2-2; TRBD2 agrees at 14 bases. The J segment lost 6 bases and the V segment lost 4 bases, leaving 7 bases of the junction unmatched. The CDR3 loop spans 17 amino acids. Germline V gives CDR1 SGHTA, CDR2 FQGTGA. The CDR3 loop reads CASSSKPGLAGAGELFF. In nucleotides, the CDR3 is TGTGCCAGCAGCTCTAAACCGGGACTAGCGGGGGCCGGGGAGCTGTTTTTT.

The chain carries TRBV7-2 and TRBJ2-7, with D maybe TRBD2 (5 bases). V gave up 1 base and J gave up 7 bases, with 14 bases separating them. The germline V gene encodes CDR1 SGHTA and CDR2 FQGNSA. The CDR3 covers 14 residues. In DNA form, the CDR3 reads TGTGCCAGCAGCTTAGACGGGGTTTCAATGGAGCAGTACTTC. Protein: CASSLDGVSMEQYF.

The V gene is TRBV27, the J gene TRBJ2-5, with D perhaps assigned TRBD1 or TRBD2 (5 bases each). The CDR3 runs 13 residues. V lost 7 bases, J lost 7 bases, and 16 bases lay in between. CDR1 and CDR2 (germline): MNHEY, SMNVEV (reference sequence). CDR3 nucleotides: TGTGCCAGCATGGGCGGTGGGGGTTGGACCCAGTACTTC. This sequence encodes CASMGGGGWTQYF.

This chain uses TRBV9 with TRBJ2-3, with unresolved D. The CDR3 extends over 12 amino acids. Germline-derived CDR1 and CDR2 are SGDLS and YYNGEE. Deletions cut 4 bases from V and 4 bases from J, with 7 bases between. In DNA form, the CDR3 reads TGTGCCAGCAGCCCCCCCTCAGATACGCAGTATTTT. It codes for CASSPPSDTQYF.

The chain uses TRBV9 and TRBJ1-2, with unresolved D. This CDR3 has 13 amino acids. V shed 3 bases and J shed 4 bases, with 10 bases lying between them. Germline CDR1 reads SGDLS; CDR2 reads YYNGEE. CDR3 loop: CASSEDTTYGYTF. The CDR3 DNA reads as TGTGCCAGCAGCGAAGACACTACCTATGGCTACACCTTC. The variable domain in full, with the rest retrieved from reference TRBV9 and TRBJ1-2, is DSGVTQTPKHLITATGQRVTLRCSPRSGDLSVYWYQQSLDQGLQFLIQYYNGEERAKGNILERFSAQQFPDLHSELNLSSLELGDSALYFCASSEDTTYGYTFGSGTRLTVV.

The chain joins TRBV30 to TRBJ2-2; the D gene is possibly TRBD2 (6 bases). This CDR3 region has 14 residues. Trimming shortened V by 3 bases and J by 1 base, and 9 bases separated the two germline ends. Germline loops: CDR1 GTSNPN, CDR2 SVGIG (reference sequence). The CDR3 nucleotides are TGTGCCTGGAGCGGGAGAGGGAACACCGGGGAGCTGTTTTTT. Translation: CAWSGRGNTGELFF.

The gene calls are TRBV9 and TRBJ1-3; 7 bases align to TRBD1. This CDR3 comprises 15 residues. The trim removed 1 base at V and 4 bases at J, leaving 5 bases unmatched. The V gene's germline CDR1 is SGDLS and CDR2 YYNGEE. Here the CDR3 DNA reads TGTGCCAGCAGCGTAAACAGGGGCTTCGGAAACACCATATATTTT. Its protein is CASSVNRGFGNTIYF. The full variable domain, its missing parts supplied by reference TRBV9 and TRBJ1-3, is DSGVTQTPKHLITATGQRVTLRCSPRSGDLSVYWYQQSLDQGLQFLIQYYNGEERAKGNILERFSAQQFPDLHSELNLSSLELGDSALYFCASSVNRGFGNTIYFGEGSWLTVV.

This clone occurred once. This chain uses TRBV6-5 with TRBJ1-2; unclear D gene. Per germline, CDR1 MNHEY and CDR2 SVGAGI. V lost 0 bases to trimming and J lost 10 bases, with 12 bases between them. This CDR3 has 13 amino acids. CDR3 in DNA: TGTGCCAGCAGTTACTCGAGGGCAGCCATCTACACCTTC. Translated: CASSYSRAAIYTF.